The T cell receptor beta chain under discussion was sequenced for a study of blood T cell repertoires in COVID-19. For the study at large: The cDNA or gDNA used as material had been derived from T cells, B-cell-depleted T cells, or PBMCs.

Germline V gives CDR1 SGHVS, CDR2 FQNEAQ. The CDR3 is 15 amino acids. Trimming took 3 bases from V and 8 from J; bases not matched to a gene: 6. The protocol was immunoSEQ multiplex PCR, while the TCRdb copy is restricted to in-frame clones and leaves out a portion. The sample includes more than 250,000 clones, about 82% seen only once; the top ten take under 2%. This clone showed up just once. Source material: peripheral blood. V and J are TRBV7-8 and TRBJ2-2, with 10 bases lining up with TRBD1. The origin of this receptor is a woman in her forties or fifties with acute or convalescent COVID-19. The CDR3 nucleotides read TGTGCCAGCAGCTTGGGACAGGGGTTGACTGGGGAGCTGTTTTTT. This gives the protein CASSLGQGLTGELFF.